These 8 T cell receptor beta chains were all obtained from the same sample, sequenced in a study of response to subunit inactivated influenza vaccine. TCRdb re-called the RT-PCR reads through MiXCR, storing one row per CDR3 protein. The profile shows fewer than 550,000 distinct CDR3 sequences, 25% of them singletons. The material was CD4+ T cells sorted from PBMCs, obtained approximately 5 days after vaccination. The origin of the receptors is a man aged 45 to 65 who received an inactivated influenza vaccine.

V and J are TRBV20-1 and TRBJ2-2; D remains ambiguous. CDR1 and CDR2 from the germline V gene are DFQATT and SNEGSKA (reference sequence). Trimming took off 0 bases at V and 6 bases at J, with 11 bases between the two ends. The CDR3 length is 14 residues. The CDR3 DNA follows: TGCAGTGCTAGAGATAGCTTCTACGCCGGGGAGCTGTTTTTT. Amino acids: CSARDSFYAGELFF.

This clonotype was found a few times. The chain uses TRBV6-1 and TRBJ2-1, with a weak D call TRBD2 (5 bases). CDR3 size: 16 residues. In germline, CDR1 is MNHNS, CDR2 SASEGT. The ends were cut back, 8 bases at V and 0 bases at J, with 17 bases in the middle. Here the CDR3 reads CASYSGYGNSYNEQFF. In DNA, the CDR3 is TGTGCCAGCTATTCGGGGTACGGGAACTCCTACAATGAGCAGTTCTTC.

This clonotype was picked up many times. CDR3: CASSHPDRVGSRTDTQYF. The CDR3 bases are TGCGCCAGCAGCCACCCTGACAGGGTCGGGTCGCGCACAGATACGCAGTATTTT. The V call is TRBV4-1, the J call TRBJ2-3; 7 bases align to TRBD1. Germline V gene data show CDR1 as MGHRA and CDR2 as YSYEKL. V gave up 3 bases and J gave up 1 base; unmatched junction bases: 13. This CDR3 has 18 amino acids.

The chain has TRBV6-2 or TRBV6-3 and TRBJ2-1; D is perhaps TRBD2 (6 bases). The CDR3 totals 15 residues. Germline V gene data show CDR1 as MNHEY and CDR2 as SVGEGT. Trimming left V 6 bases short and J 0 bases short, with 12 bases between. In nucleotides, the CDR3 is TGTGCCAGCAGACTAGCCTCAGGCTCCTACAATGAGCAGTTCTTC. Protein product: CASRLASGSYNEQFF.

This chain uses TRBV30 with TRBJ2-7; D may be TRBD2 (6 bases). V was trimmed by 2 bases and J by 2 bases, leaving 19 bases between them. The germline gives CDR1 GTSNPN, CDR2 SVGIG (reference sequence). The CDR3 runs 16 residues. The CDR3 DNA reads TGTGCCTGGAGTATGGCGAGGGGTGGCGGGACCTACGAGCAGTACTTC. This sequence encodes CAWSMARGGGTYEQYF.

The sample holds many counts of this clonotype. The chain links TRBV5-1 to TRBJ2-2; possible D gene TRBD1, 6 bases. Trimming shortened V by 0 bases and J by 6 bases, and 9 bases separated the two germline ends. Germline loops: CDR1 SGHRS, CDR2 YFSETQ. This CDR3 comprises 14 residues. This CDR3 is CASSLDRAPGELFF. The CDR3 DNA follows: TGCGCCAGCAGCTTGGACAGGGCGCCCGGGGAGCTGTTTTTT.

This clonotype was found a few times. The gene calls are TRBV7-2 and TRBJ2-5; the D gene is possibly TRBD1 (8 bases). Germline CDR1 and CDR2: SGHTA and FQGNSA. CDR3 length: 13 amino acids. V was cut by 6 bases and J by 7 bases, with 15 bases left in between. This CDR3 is CASRRTGGGTQYF. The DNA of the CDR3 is TGTGCCAGCAGACGTACAGGGGGGGGGACCCAGTACTTC. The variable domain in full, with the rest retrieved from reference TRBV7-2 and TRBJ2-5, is GAGVSQSPSNKVTEKGKDVELRCDPISGHTALYWYRQSLGQGLEFLIYFQGNSAPDKSGLPSDRFSAERTGGSVSTLTIQRTQQEDSAVYLCASRRTGGGTQYFGPGTRLLVL.

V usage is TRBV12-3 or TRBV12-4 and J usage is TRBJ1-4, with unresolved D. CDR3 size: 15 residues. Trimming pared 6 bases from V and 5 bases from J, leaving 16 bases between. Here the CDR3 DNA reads TGTGCCAGCAGAACGGGCCCCGTGGGGAATGAAAAACTGTTTTTT. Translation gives CASRTGPVGNEKLFF.